The 31 T cell receptor beta chains in this list originate from one sample, sequenced in a study of identical twins. TCRdb re-analysed the 5' RACE reads in MiXCR, keeping a single row per CDR3 protein. In the table there are 1.5 million to 2 million distinct CDR3 sequences, less than 35% of which are singletons. The sequenced sample consisted of cord blood. The receptors were gathered from a newborn girl in good health.

The V and J genes are TRBV3-1 and TRBJ2-2, with 10 bases that match TRBD2. The CDR3 contains 14 residues. Germline CDR1 LGHDT, CDR2 YNNKEL (reference sequence). The V gene end was trimmed by 4 bases and the J gene end by 8 bases; junction bases not matched to a gene: 4. The CDR3 nucleotides read TGTGCCAGCAGCCTCGCTAGCGGGAGAGGGGAGCTGTTTTTT. Translated, it gives CASSLASGRGELFF.

This clonotype was counted a few times. V and J are TRBV5-1 and TRBJ2-1; D may be TRBD1 (5 bases). The ends were cut back, 1 base at V and 4 bases at J, with 15 bases in the middle. This CDR3 is built from 16 residues. Germline lookup yields CDR1 SGHRS and CDR2 YFSETQ. DNA for the CDR3: TGCGCCAGCAGCTTGATAGGGTCAGGGTTTTACAATGAGCAGTTCTTC. It yields the protein CASSLIGSGFYNEQFF.

This chain connects TRBV6-5 to TRBJ2-7; TRBD1 might be the D (7 bases). CDR1 is MNHEY, CDR2 SVGAGI, per germline. This CDR3 is built from 14 residues. Between the trimmed V and J ends, which lost 4 bases and 3 bases, there was a span of 13 bases. The CDR3 region has the DNA TGTGCCAGCAGTTTCTCAGGGGGGAACTACGAGCAGTACTTC. Protein product: CASSFSGGNYEQYF.

The chain has TRBV5-1 and TRBJ2-1; maybe TRBD1 (7 bases). CDR3 length: 19 residues. Deletions cut 3 bases from V and 4 bases from J, with 26 bases between. CDR1 SGHRS and CDR2 YFSETQ come from the germline V gene. CDR3 nucleotides: TGCGCCAGCAGCTCCAGACCCCCCCTGACAGGGAGGCCTTACAATGAGCAGTTCTTC. As protein: CASSSRPPLTGRPYNEQFF.

This clonotype was found a few times. V usage is TRBV20-1 and J usage is TRBJ2-1; 7 bases agree with TRBD2. Germline values: CDR1 DFQATT, CDR2 SNEGSKA (reference sequence). V was clipped by 4 bases and J by 3 bases; unmatched bases: 3. This CDR3 comprises 13 residues. DNA of the CDR3: TGCAGTGCTACGGGACTAAACTACAATGAGCAGTTCTTC. Amino acids: CSATGLNYNEQFF.

The chain joins TRBV7-2 to TRBJ2-2; D might be TRBD2 (6 bases). V gave up 5 bases and J gave up 3 bases, with 10 bases separating them. Germline CDR1 SGHTA, CDR2 FQGNSA. The CDR3 has 14 residues. The chain's CDR3 is CASSEGLYTGELFF. As DNA, the CDR3 is TGTGCCAGCAGCGAGGGACTCTACACCGGGGAGCTGTTTTTT.

This clonotype was counted many times. The chain uses TRBV12-3 or TRBV12-4 and TRBJ2-4; TRBD2 is a possible D gene (6 bases). Trimming stripped 4 bases from V and 4 bases from J, with 11 bases between. This CDR3 has 14 amino acids. CDR3: CASSSGTGKNIQYF. The CDR3 DNA follows: TGTGCCAGCAGTTCCGGGACTGGAAAAAACATTCAGTACTTC.

Concerning this clonotype: At one of its ends the junction is not consistent with the germline gene, which may arise from a read error. The chain recombines TRBV2 with TRBJ1-5; no firm D call. The germline gives CDR1 SNHLY, CDR2 FYNNEI. This CDR3 has 15 residues. The CDR3 sequence is CANSVGPFGDQPQHF. CDR3 DNA: TGTGCCAACAGTGTAGGGCCTTTTGGGGATCAGCCCCAGCATTTT.

DNA of the CDR3: TGCAGTGCTAGATTCCTGGGGGGGGGACAGAGCTGTTTAGGCCCTTTCAATGAGCAGTTCTTC. This sequence encodes CSARFLGGGQSCLGPFNEQFF. The chain couples TRBV20-1 to TRBJ2-1; either TRBD1 or TRBD2 may supply D (7 bases each). The CDR3 runs to 21 residues. CDR1 and CDR2 (germline): DFQATT, SNEGSKA (reference sequence). V lost 2 bases, J lost 6 bases, and 35 bases lay in between.

About this clonotype itself: This may be a read error: a much more frequent sequence differs by one nucleotide. The gene calls are TRBV28 and TRBJ2-7; D call uncertain. The length of the CDR3 is 13 residues. The V gene lost 3 bases and the J gene lost 7 bases, with 13 bases spanning the gap. Germline CDR1 reads MDHEN; CDR2 reads SYDVKM. The CDR3 DNA reads as TGTGCCAGCAGTTTTGGTGGATTACATGAGCAGTACTTC. It specifies CASSFGGLHEQYF. Supplemented by reference TRBV28 and TRBJ2-7, the full variable domain reads DVKVTQSSRYLVKRTGEKVFLECVQDMDHENMFWYRQDPGLGLRLIYFSYDVKMKEKGDIPEGYSVSREKKERFSLILESASTNQTSMYLCASSFGGLHEQYFGPGTRLTVT.

The table lists this clonotype with a few counts. The chain carries TRBV19 and TRBJ2-6; the D is unclear. The CDR3 is 17 residues long. Trimming pared 5 bases from V and 0 bases from J, leaving 14 bases between. The germline V gene has CDR1 LNHDA and CDR2 SQIVND (reference sequence). CDR3 nucleotide sequence: TGTGCCAGTAGTCTCCCCGCAGGTTACTCTGGGGCCAACGTCCTGACTTTC. Translation: CASSLPAGYSGANVLTF.

In this sample, this clonotype turned up a few times. The CDR3 DNA is TGCGCCAGCAGTGACAGGGTGGATAATTCACCCCTCCACTTT. This gives the protein CASSDRVDNSPLHF. This chain joins TRBV10-2 and TRBJ1-6, with a possible D match to TRBD1 (5 bases). The V end was cut by 3 bases, the J end by 5 bases, with 8 bases between. This CDR3 region has 14 residues. The germline V gene has CDR1 WSHSY and CDR2 SAAADI.

J is TRBJ2-3 and V is TRBV12-3 or TRBV12-4; TRBD2 matches 7 bases. This CDR3 is built from 14 residues. With 5 bases clipped from V and 4 bases from J, the junction kept 6 bases outside the gene matches. The chain's CDR3 is CASSTGLWADTQYF. The DNA of the CDR3 is TGTGCCAGCAGTACGGGACTATGGGCAGATACGCAGTATTTT.

As concerns this clonotype: The germline gene is not matched at one end of the junction; a read error may be the cause. V is TRBV9 and J is TRBJ1-5; no clear D gene. There are 13 residues in the CDR3. The germline gives CDR1 SGDLS, CDR2 YYNGEE. Here the CDR3 DNA reads TGTGCCGGCAGCGTGGACAGCAATCAGCCCCAGCATTTT. Translating it yields CAGSVDSNQPQHF.

The J gene is TRBJ1-1, the V gene TRBV29-1; D gene uncertain. V lost 0 bases, J lost 1 base, and 9 bases lay in between. The CDR3 extends over 14 amino acids. CDR1 is SQVTM and CDR2 is ANQGSEA in the germline V gene. This CDR3 is CSVEDQVRNTEAFF. The CDR3 DNA reads TGCAGCGTTGAAGATCAGGTCAGGAACACTGAAGCTTTCTTT.

The chain couples TRBV10-2 to TRBJ1-4; TRBD1 agrees at 8 bases. There are 13 residues in the CDR3. The trim removed 3 bases at V and 11 bases at J, leaving 5 bases unmatched. CDR1 WSHSY and CDR2 SAAADI come from the germline V gene. CDR3: CASSDQDRAKLFF. The DNA for the CDR3 is TGCGCCAGCAGTGATCAGGACAGGGCCAAACTGTTTTTT.

This clonotype has more than one count but fewer than ten. The genes are TRBV2 and TRBJ2-7, with D perhaps TRBD1 (5 bases). The CDR3 extends over 12 amino acids. Germline-derived CDR1 and CDR2 are SNHLY and FYNNEI. The V and J ends lost 11 bases and 2 bases respectively, with 13 bases between them. The chain's CDR3 is CAGAPRPYEQYF. CDR3 DNA: TGTGCCGGGGCGCCCCGCCCCTACGAGCAGTACTTC.

This clonotype was recorded a few times. The chain is built from TRBV7-9 and TRBJ2-1, with 12 bases lining up with TRBD2. CDR1 and CDR2 (germline): SEHNR, FQNEAQ (reference sequence). The length of the CDR3 is 16 residues. V dropped 2 bases and J dropped 8; count of bases not matched to a gene: 7. CDR3 sequence reads: CASSLIRLAGAYEQFF. DNA for the CDR3: TGTGCCAGCAGCTTAATTCGACTAGCGGGAGCCTATGAGCAGTTCTTC.

Only one count was recorded for this clonotype. A much larger clonotype is one base distant, so this may be a read error. The chain uses TRBV12-3 or TRBV12-4 and TRBJ2-1; 12 bases match TRBD2. This CDR3 is 18 amino acids long. V lost 2 bases and J lost 13; bases outside the gene matches: 18. In DNA form, the CDR3 reads TGTGCCAGCAGTTTAATTGCGACTAGCGGGGGCAAACAAGAGACCCAGTTCTTC. The encoded protein is CASSLIATSGGKQETQFF.

For the CDR3, the DNA is TGTGCCAGCAGCCCTCTAAGTCGCGGGGAGCTGTTTTTT. It specifies CASSPLSRGELFF. J is TRBJ2-2 and V is TRBV12-3 or TRBV12-4; D not resolved. This CDR3 has 13 residues. V was pared by 6 bases and J by 7 bases, with 12 bases between.

This chain uses TRBV28 with TRBJ1-5; a weak D match, TRBD1 (5 bases). This CDR3 comprises 16 residues. Trimming pared 5 bases from V and 2 bases from J, leaving 16 bases between. CDR1 MDHEN and CDR2 SYDVKM come from the germline V gene. This CDR3 reads CASSPPSGRGNQPQHF. The CDR3 nucleotides are TGTGCCAGCAGTCCTCCTTCGGGGCGAGGCAATCAGCCCCAGCATTTT.

This clonotype was counted only a few times. The chain uses TRBV24-1 and TRBJ2-1; 10 bases agree with TRBD1. CDR1 is KGHDR and CDR2 is SFDVKD in the germline V gene. After removal of 4 bases from V and 5 bases from J, the junction contained 7 bases not matched to a gene. This CDR3 region has 16 residues. The CDR3 region is CATSDSDRGRHNEQFF. CDR3 in DNA: TGTGCCACCAGTGACTCCGACAGGGGGCGCCACAATGAGCAGTTCTTC.

This sequence joins TRBV5-1 and TRBJ2-3, with D maybe TRBD2 (5 bases). Germline CDR1 SGHRS, CDR2 YFSETQ. The V gene lost 7 bases and the J gene lost 3 bases, with 12 bases spanning the gap. The CDR3 totals 13 residues. CDR3 residues: CASRLQRTDTQYF. The DNA for the CDR3 is TGCGCCAGCCGGTTACAGCGGACAGATACGCAGTATTTT.

The CDR3, as DNA: TGCGCCAGCAGCTCGTTCATGACAGGGACTAACTATGGCTACACCTTC. Amino acid sequence: CASSSFMTGTNYGYTF. The chain combines TRBV5-1 with TRBJ1-2; 7 nucleotides match TRBD1. Germline V gives CDR1 SGHRS, CDR2 YFSETQ. The CDR3 length is 16 residues. With V trimmed by 3 bases and J by 0 bases, 8 bases remained unmatched.

This rearrangement joins TRBV10-3 to TRBJ1-1; 10 bases fit TRBD1. CDR3 size: 17 residues. The trim removed 2 bases at V and 0 bases at J, leaving 6 bases unmatched. CDR1 and CDR2 (germline): ENHRY, SYGVKD. The CDR3 DNA is TGTGCCATCAGTGAGAGGGGGACAGGGGCACTGAACACTGAAGCTTTCTTT. Its translation: CAISERGTGALNTEAFF.

The chain combines TRBV27 with TRBJ2-6, with no clear D. This CDR3 spans 17 amino acids. V dropped 2 bases and J dropped 0 bases, with 11 bases sitting between them. Germline CDR1 reads MNHEY; CDR2 reads SMNVEV (reference sequence). The CDR3 sequence: CASSLAATISGANVLTF. The CDR3 coding sequence is TGTGCCAGCAGTTTAGCAGCGACGATCTCTGGGGCCAACGTCCTGACTTTC.

CDR3 DNA: TGTGCCAGCATACCGGGAGGGTCGATGAATACGCAGTATTTT. Protein product: CASIPGGSMNTQYF. This sequence joins TRBV6-6 and TRBJ2-3, with TRBD2 matching over 8 bases. V lost 7 bases, J lost 7 bases, and 10 bases stayed unmatched. The CDR3 contains 14 residues. Germline V CDR1 and CDR2: MNHNY, SVGAGI (reference sequence).

This clonotype was counted between two and nine times. The chain recombines TRBV20-1 with TRBJ2-1; 9 bases fit TRBD2. This CDR3 has 15 amino acids. J gave up 4 bases and V 1 base, and 5 bases lay outside the gene matches. Looked up from germline, CDR1 is DFQATT and CDR2 is SNEGSKA (reference sequence). Written as DNA, the CDR3 is TGCAGTGCTAGAGTACTAGCGGGCGCTTACAATGAGCAGTTCTTC. This encodes CSARVLAGAYNEQFF.

On this clonotype itself: An end of the junction does not agree with germline; a read error may underlie this. V gene TRBV2 combines with J gene TRBJ1-5, with 9 bases matching TRBD1. The V gene's germline CDR1 is SNHLY and CDR2 FYNNEI. This CDR3 contains 16 residues. CDR3 in DNA: TGTGCCACACGGAAAGCAACAGGGGGCCCCAATCAGCCCCGGCATTTT. Its translation is CATRKATGGPNQPRHF.

The chain carries TRBV6-5 and TRBJ2-7, with 8 bases matching TRBD2. The CDR3 has 15 amino acids. V lost 5 bases to trimming and J lost 2 bases; unmatched junction nucleotides: 8. CDR1 is MNHEY and CDR2 is SVGAGI in the germline V gene. The CDR3 reads CASSLSGLGAYEQYF. CDR3 DNA sequence: TGTGCCAGCAGTCTATCGGGACTAGGCGCCTACGAGCAGTACTTC.

This chain uses TRBV28 with TRBJ1-5; no firm D call. The CDR3 consists of 15 residues. CDR1 is MDHEN and CDR2 is SYDVKM in the germline V gene. With 0 bases removed from V and 0 bases from J, the gap between germline ends came to 6 bases. DNA for the CDR3: TGTGCCAGCAGTTTATGGACAAATAGCAATCAGCCCCAGCATTTT. Translation: CASSLWTNSNQPQHF.